Shown below are 23 T cell receptor beta chains from a single sample sequenced in a study of blood T cell repertoires in COVID-19. Sequencing used immunoSEQ multiplex PCR; TCRdb keeps in-frame clones, though not all of them. The profile covers fewer than 85,000 clones, with about 74% appearing a single time and 2% to 3% taken by the ten largest. Sequenced material: peripheral blood. The receptor set was obtained from a human donor with acute or convalescent COVID-19. The donor label of this sample is uncertain.

This clone was picked up a small number of times. The V gene is TRBV29-1, the J gene TRBJ1-1; D unclear. CDR1 and CDR2 from the germline V gene are SQVTM and ANQGSEA. This CDR3 is built from 13 residues. Trimming stripped 3 bases from V and 0 bases from J, with 8 bases between. CDR3 DNA sequence: TGCAGCGTTGAGGCAGGTATGAACACTGAAGCTTTCTTT. This gives the protein CSVEAGMNTEAFF.

This chain joins TRBV4-2 and TRBJ2-3; 10 nucleotides line up with TRBD2. This CDR3 comprises 17 residues. The germline V gene encodes CDR1 LGHNA and CDR2 YNFKEQ. V lost 3 bases and J lost 3; bases outside the gene matches: 9. CDR3 in amino acids: CASSHEPGLARTDTQYF. CDR3 DNA sequence: TGTGCCAGCAGCCACGAACCGGGACTAGCGAGAACAGATACGCAGTATTTT.

This clone was seen more than once but under ten times. This rearrangement joins TRBV15 to TRBJ2-2, with 7 bases that match TRBD2. V lost 3 bases to trimming and J lost 0 bases; unmatched junction nucleotides: 7. Germline V gene data show CDR1 as LNHNV and CDR2 as YYDKDF (reference sequence). CDR3 length: 17 amino acids. The CDR3 nucleotides read TGTGCCACCAGCAGGTCAGCGGGGTATACGAACACCGGGGAGCTGTTTTTT. Protein: CATSRSAGYTNTGELFF.

The chain has TRBV7-8 and TRBJ2-4, with TRBD1 as a possible D gene (6 bases). The CDR3 sequence is 17 residues long. Germline V CDR1 and CDR2: SGHVS, FQNEAQ. V lost 5 bases to trimming and J lost 5 bases, with 22 bases between them. This CDR3 reads CASSHNRQDTTQNIQYF. The DNA for the CDR3 is TGTGCCAGCAGCCACAACAGACAGGACACAACCCAAAACATTCAGTACTTC.

This clone was counted once. This chain uses TRBV9 with TRBJ1-2, with D possibly being TRBD1 (6 bases). V shed 0 bases and J shed 3 bases, with 21 bases lying between them. Germline V lookup: CDR1 SGDLS, CDR2 YYNGEE. The CDR3 is made up of 18 amino acids. CDR3 in amino acids: CASSVATVGHTLHYGYTF. CDR3 in DNA: TGTGCCAGCAGCGTAGCTACGGTGGGACACACCCTGCACTATGGCTACACCTTC.

The CDR3 protein is CASSPATGWYGYTF. In nucleotides, the CDR3 is TGTGCCAGCAGTCCCGCGACAGGGTGGTATGGCTACACCTTC. The chain uses TRBV28 and TRBJ1-2, with TRBD1 identical over 7 bases. This CDR3 contains 14 residues. The trim removed 5 bases at V and 5 bases at J, leaving 8 bases unmatched. Germline CDR1 is MDHEN and CDR2 is SYDVKM.

The chain joins TRBV6-5 to TRBJ2-3, with 11 bases aligning to TRBD1. This CDR3 is 12 amino acids long. Germline CDR1 is MNHEY and CDR2 is SVGAGI. Trimming at V came to 5 bases and at J to 15 bases, leaving 7 bases not matched to a gene. The CDR3 loop is CASSPGQGAQYF. The CDR3 DNA is TGTGCCAGCAGTCCTGGACAGGGGGCTCAATATTTT.

The genes are TRBV13 and TRBJ1-3; no clear D. The V and J ends lost 2 bases and 2 bases respectively, with 10 bases between them. Germline V lookup: CDR1 PRHDT, CDR2 FYEKMQ (reference sequence). The CDR3 sequence is 15 residues long. In nucleotides, the CDR3 is TGTGCCAGCAGCTTACTCGGGAGGGCTGGAAACACCATATATTTT. As protein: CASSLLGRAGNTIYF.

V gene TRBV6-5 combines with J gene TRBJ1-3; 7 bases agree with TRBD1. V lost 1 base to trimming and J lost 4 bases; unmatched junction nucleotides: 7. The CDR3 spans 16 residues. The germline CDR1 and CDR2 sequences are MNHEY and SVGAGI. CDR3: CASSYLSRDSGNTIYF. The CDR3 bases are TGTGCCAGCAGTTACTTATCCCGGGACAGCGGAAACACCATATATTTT.

This clone was seen a handful of times. J is TRBJ2-3 and V is TRBV11-2, with D uncertain. This CDR3 has 15 amino acids. The V and J ends lost 5 bases and 0 bases respectively, with 12 bases between them. Germline V gene data show CDR1 as SGHAT and CDR2 as FQNNGV. The chain's CDR3 is CASSQDIPSTDTQYF. Written as DNA, the CDR3 is TGTGCCAGCAGCCAAGACATACCTAGCACAGATACGCAGTATTTT.

This clone was picked up one time. The genes are TRBV24-1 and TRBJ1-5; D is uncertain. This CDR3 spans 14 amino acids. V was pared by 4 bases and J by 3 bases, with 9 bases between. CDR1 and CDR2 from the germline V gene are KGHDR and SFDVKD. CDR3 residues: CATSDPRDNQPQHF. The CDR3 bases are TGTGCCACCAGTGACCCGCGGGACAATCAGCCCCAGCATTTT.

The chain joins TRBV2 to TRBJ1-5, with D perhaps TRBD1 (5 bases). The CDR3 extends over 16 amino acids. Germline V gives CDR1 SNHLY, CDR2 FYNNEI. The V and J ends lost 2 bases and 0 bases respectively, with 11 bases between them. CDR3 residues: CASSENGRASNQPQHF. The DNA of the CDR3 is TGTGCCAGCAGTGAAAACGGCAGGGCTAGCAATCAGCCCCAGCATTTT. The whole variable domain, filled in from reference TRBV2 and TRBJ1-5, reads EPEVTQTPSHQVTQMGQEVILRCVPISNHLYFYWYRQILGQKVEFLVSFYNNEISEKSEIFDDQFSVERPDGSNFTLKIRSTKLEDSAMYFCASSENGRASNQPQHFGDGTRLSIL.

This chain connects TRBV11-2 to TRBJ2-1, with D possibly being TRBD1 (5 bases). Germline CDR1 is SGHAT and CDR2 is FQNNGV. V was clipped by 7 bases and J by 10 bases, with 11 bases between them. The CDR3 runs 11 residues. The CDR3: CASNNGAEQFF. CDR3 sequence (DNA): TGTGCCAGCAACAATGGGGCAGAGCAGTTCTTC.

J is TRBJ2-5 and V is TRBV6-5; weak D call: TRBD2 (6 bases). Germline V gives CDR1 MNHEY, CDR2 SVGAGI. V dropped 8 bases and J dropped 1 base, with 14 bases sitting between them. The CDR3 runs 14 residues. This chain's CDR3 is CASEAGNSQETQYF. CDR3 nucleotide sequence: TGTGCCAGCGAGGCGGGGAACTCCCAAGAGACCCAGTACTTC.

The V call is TRBV28, the J call TRBJ2-1; no clear D gene. Trimming stripped 6 bases from V and 9 bases from J, with 3 bases between. The CDR3 extends over 9 amino acids. Germline CDR1 is MDHEN and CDR2 is SYDVKM. The DNA for the CDR3 is TGTGCCAGCAGCTCTGAGCAGTTCTTC. It specifies CASSSEQFF.

This clone appeared a single time. The V and J genes are TRBV29-1 and TRBJ1-5, with D maybe TRBD1 (5 bases). The CDR3 consists of 12 residues. V was cut by 5 bases and J by 1 base, with 6 bases left in between. The germline CDR1 and CDR2 sequences are SQVTM and ANQGSEA. CDR3 nucleotides: TGCAGCGTTCAGGGCAGCAATCAGCCCCAGCATTTT. This codes for CSVQGSNQPQHF.

The sample holds one count of this clone. The chain carries TRBV6-5 and TRBJ2-2; TRBD1 matches 8 bases. Trimming at V came to 4 bases and at J to 3 bases, leaving 4 bases not matched to a gene. The V gene's germline CDR1 is MNHEY and CDR2 SVGAGI. The CDR3 sequence is 15 residues long. The CDR3 nucleotides read TGTGCCAGCAGTTCCCGGACAGGGTACACCGGGGAGCTGTTTTTT. Translated: CASSSRTGYTGELFF.

The sample holds a few counts of this clone. This CDR3 is also generated by other DNA sequences in the sample. This sequence joins TRBV2 and TRBJ2-2; the match to TRBD1 covers 8 bases. V lost 10 bases to trimming and J lost 4 bases; unmatched junction nucleotides: 8. CDR3 length: 14 amino acids. CDR1 SNHLY and CDR2 FYNNEI come from the germline V gene. Here the CDR3 DNA reads TGTGCCACCCAGGGACAGGCGAGCACCGGGGAGCTGTTTTTT. The encoded protein is CATQGQASTGELFF.

V is TRBV6-5 and J is TRBJ1-5; 8 bases map to TRBD1. Germline V gene sequence: CDR1 MNHEY, CDR2 SVGAGI. The CDR3 contains 14 residues. With V trimmed by 6 bases and J by 5 bases, 6 bases remained unmatched. In nucleotides, the CDR3 is TGTGCCAGCAGCCTGGACAGGGCCTATCAGCCCCAGCATTTT. Its protein is CASSLDRAYQPQHF.

J is TRBJ2-7 and V is TRBV3-1 (or the pseudogene TRBV3-2), with D possibly matching TRBD2 (5 bases). The CDR3 covers 16 residues. Per the germline V gene, CDR1 is LGHDT and CDR2 is YNNKEL (reference sequence). Between the trimmed V and J ends, which lost 0 bases and 2 bases, there was a span of 14 bases. CDR3 DNA sequence: TGTGCCAGCAGCCAAGAACGGCAGGAGGCAACCTACGAGCAGTACGTC. Translating gives CASSQERQEATYEQYV.

The J gene is TRBJ1-1, the V gene TRBV6-2 or TRBV6-3; 8 positions match TRBD1. The junction had 3 bases not matched to a gene; V was cut back by 0 bases and J by 0 bases. The CDR3 runs 16 residues. Per the germline V gene, CDR1 is MNHEY and CDR2 is SVGEGT. CDR3 sequence (DNA): TGTGCCAGCAGTTACTCAGCAGGGGGCTTGAACACTGAAGCTTTCTTT. Protein sequence: CASSYSAGGLNTEAFF.

This chain uses TRBV7-9 with TRBJ2-3; D not certain. The V end lost 0 bases, the J end lost 1 base, and 5 bases lay between the germline ends. The CDR3 consists of 14 residues. In germline, CDR1 is SEHNR, CDR2 FQNEAQ (reference sequence). The CDR3 bases are TGTGCCAGCAGCTTAGCGCGTCGCACAGATACGCAGTATTTT. Translating gives CASSLARRTDTQYF.

The J gene is TRBJ1-1, the V gene TRBV15; TRBD1 matches 10 bases. V shed 1 base and J 3 bases; nucleotides not matched to a gene: 5. The CDR3 is 16 amino acids. CDR1 and CDR2 (germline): LNHNV, YYDKDF (reference sequence). CDR3 DNA sequence: TGTGCCACCAGCAGAGGACAGGGGGCTTTGGACACTGAAGCTTTCTTT. Residues: CATSRGQGALDTEAFF.